A selection of T cell receptor beta chains follows, all from one sample in a study of CD8 T cells in ankylosing spondylitis. Using its own MiXCR run on the 5' RACE reads, TCRdb lists one record per CDR3 protein. The repertoire consists of roughly 700,000 distinct CDR3 sequences, with over 15% occurring once and the leading ten covering over 15%. Sample: blood, either unsorted or a sorted T cell fraction (not recorded which). Receptors were obtained from a male donor with ankylosing spondylitis. Both conserved end residues are trimmed from each CDR3. The D gene is left open where the match is weak. Size is omitted from some rows. Given values are once, few, many or a class for expanded clones.

clone_size: .; d_call: TRBD2; j_call: TRBJ2-1; v_call: TRBV20-1; cdr3_aa: SARAGLVYNEQF
clone_size: .; d_call: .; j_call: TRBJ2-5; v_call: TRBV7-6; cdr3_aa: ASSLAGRLQETQY
clone_size: .; d_call: .; j_call: TRBJ2-7; v_call: TRBV27; cdr3_aa: ASSLTGSNEQY
clone_size: .; d_call: TRBD2; j_call: TRBJ2-1; v_call: TRBV29-1; cdr3_aa: SVVGVSGIIYNEQF
clone_size: few; d_call: TRBD1; j_call: TRBJ2-7; v_call: TRBV12-3/TRBV12-4; cdr3_aa: ASSAGTGGFNEQY
clone_size: .; d_call: .; j_call: TRBJ2-1; v_call: TRBV4-3; cdr3_aa: ASGQDQGLPYNEQF
clone_size: few; d_call: TRBD1; j_call: TRBJ2-7; v_call: TRBV3-1; cdr3_aa: ASIRTGSSYEQY
clone_size: .; d_call: .; j_call: TRBJ1-3; v_call: TRBV6-1; cdr3_aa: ASRTGAGGGNTIY
clone_size: .; d_call: .; j_call: TRBJ2-4; v_call: TRBV4-3; cdr3_aa: ASSQDGVGKNIQY
clone_size: few; d_call: TRBD2; j_call: TRBJ2-1; v_call: TRBV9; cdr3_aa: ASSHHLAGEQNEQF
clone_size: many; d_call: TRBD2; j_call: TRBJ2-3; v_call: TRBV2; cdr3_aa: ASNPGGGTDTQY
clone_size: .; d_call: .; j_call: TRBJ1-1; v_call: TRBV6-1; cdr3_aa: AATPRGLMNTEAF
clone_size: .; d_call: TRBD2; j_call: TRBJ2-1; v_call: TRBV5-1; cdr3_aa: ASSLYRGRLNEQF
clone_size: .; d_call: TRBD1; j_call: TRBJ2-7; v_call: TRBV20-1; cdr3_aa: SARDLGGTGPNEQY
clone_size: .; d_call: .; j_call: TRBJ2-1; v_call: TRBV14; cdr3_aa: ASSRFDNEQF
clone_size: few; d_call: TRBD1; j_call: TRBJ2-4; v_call: TRBV5-1; cdr3_aa: ASSPGTGGPH
clone_size: .; d_call: TRBD1; j_call: TRBJ1-1; v_call: TRBV6-1; cdr3_aa: ASRTGQGATEAF
clone_size: .; d_call: TRBD1; j_call: TRBJ2-7; v_call: TRBV29-1; cdr3_aa: SVERQGDPYEQY
clone_size: few; d_call: TRBD1; j_call: TRBJ1-5; v_call: TRBV12-3/TRBV12-4; cdr3_aa: ASGQGARQPQH
clone_size: .; d_call: .; j_call: TRBJ1-1; v_call: TRBV29-1; cdr3_aa: SVDQGSGTEAF
clone_size: many; d_call: TRBD1; j_call: TRBJ2-5; v_call: TRBV12-3/TRBV12-4; cdr3_aa: ASAALGQGGETQY
clone_size: few; d_call: .; j_call: TRBJ2-2; v_call: TRBV4-2; cdr3_aa: ASSQIGNGELF
clone_size: .; d_call: .; j_call: TRBJ2-2; v_call: TRBV7-8; cdr3_aa: ASSTGRTPRGELF
clone_size: .; d_call: TRBD2; j_call: TRBJ2-1; v_call: TRBV7-2; cdr3_aa: ASSFGLAGGKQF
clone_size: few; d_call: .; j_call: TRBJ1-2; v_call: TRBV7-6; cdr3_aa: ASSQVGEAGYT
clone_size: .; d_call: .; j_call: TRBJ2-5; v_call: TRBV3-1; cdr3_aa: ASSQPPGETQY
clone_size: .; d_call: .; j_call: TRBJ2-7; v_call: TRBV4-1; cdr3_aa: ASSQDRQHYEQY
clone_size: .; d_call: .; j_call: TRBJ1-3; v_call: TRBV18; cdr3_aa: ASSSEGSGSGNTIY